The present TCR beta chain was sequenced within a study of blood T cell repertoires in COVID-19. Background on the study: Whether acute or convalescent, the COVID-19 samples came from the United States, Italy and Spain. Sample material is recorded as cDNA or gDNA derived from T cells, B-cell-depleted T cells, or PBMCs.

Original analysis: Amplification with reference gene primers provided the estimates of nucleated cell counts. Libraries were prepared by immunoSEQ multiplex PCR; TCRdb keeps only in-frame clonotypes and omits some of them. V and J calls and clone size come straight from that table; D and trimming were deduced from the DNA. This repertoire shows 250,000 to 300,000 clones, roughly 90% found once; its top ten account for 1.7%. The germline V gene has CDR1 MDHEN and CDR2 SYDVKM. CDR3 length: 13 residues. Trimming removed 3 bases at V and 3 bases at J, with 8 bases between. Input material: PBMCs or T cells enriched from blood (not recorded which). The origin of this receptor is a woman aged 40 to 55 who had recovered from COVID-19. The chain combines TRBV28 with TRBJ1-1; a weak D match, TRBD1 (6 bases). The CDR3 protein is CASSFEGDTEAFF. The CDR3 region has the DNA TGTGCCAGCAGTTTCGAGGGGGACACTGAAGCTTTCTTT.